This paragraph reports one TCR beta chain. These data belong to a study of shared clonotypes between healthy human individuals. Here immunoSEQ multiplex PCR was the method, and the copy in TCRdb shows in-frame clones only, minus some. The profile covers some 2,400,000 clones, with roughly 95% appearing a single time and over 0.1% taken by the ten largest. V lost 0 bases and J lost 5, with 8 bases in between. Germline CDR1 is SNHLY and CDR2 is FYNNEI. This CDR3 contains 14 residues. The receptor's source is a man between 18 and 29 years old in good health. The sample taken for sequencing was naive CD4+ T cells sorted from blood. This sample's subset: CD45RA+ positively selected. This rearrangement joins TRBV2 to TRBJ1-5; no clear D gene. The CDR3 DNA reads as TGTGCCAGCAGTGAAGCCGGAGTTGATCAGCCCCAGCATTTT. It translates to CASSEAGVDQPQHF.